The 24 T cell receptor beta chains below come from one sample, sequenced in a study of neoadjuvant nivolumab and ipilimumab in lung cancer. Profiling relied on immunoSEQ multiplex PCR, and the TCRdb table lists in-frame clones only, not all of them. The sample has 9,500 to 10,000 clones; around 85% are singletons. Source: peripheral blood, taken before neoadjuvant nivolumab, alone or with ipilimumab. Receptors were obtained from an adult with non-small cell lung cancer.

The rearrangement links TRBV5-6 to TRBJ2-7; 8 bases fit TRBD1. The length of the CDR3 is 15 residues. V was clipped by 4 bases and J by 4 bases; unmatched bases: 10. CDR1 SGHDT and CDR2 YYEEEE come from the germline V gene. CDR3: CASSDRQGSLYEQYF. CDR3 nucleotide sequence: TGTGCCAGCAGCGATCGACAGGGGTCCCTGTACGAGCAGTACTTC. Complete variable domain (other parts from reference TRBV5-6 and TRBJ2-7): DAGVTQSPTHLIKTRGQQVTLRCSPKSGHDTVSWYQQALGQGPQFIFQYYEEEERQRGNFPDRFSGHQFPNYSSELNVNALLLGDSALYLCASSDRQGSLYEQYFGPGTRLTVT.

This chain uses TRBV6-1 with TRBJ1-1; 9 positions match TRBD1. J gave up 5 bases and V 7 bases, and 8 bases lay outside the gene matches. The CDR3 extends over 14 amino acids. Looked up from germline, CDR1 is MNHNS and CDR2 is SASEGT. DNA of the CDR3: TGTGCCAGCATGGGACAGGGCGCGTGGACTGAAGCTTTCTTT. Translating it yields CASMGQGAWTEAFF.

This chain connects TRBV7-9 to TRBJ2-1; the D gene is possibly TRBD2 (6 bases). V was pared by 5 bases and J by 5 bases, with 16 bases between. This CDR3 has 15 amino acids. CDR1 SEHNR and CDR2 FQNEAQ come from the germline V gene (reference sequence). The CDR3 sequence is CASSRQGLSNNEQFF. The DNA for the CDR3 is TGTGCCAGCAGCCGCCAGGGACTGTCGAACAATGAGCAGTTCTTC.

The V call is TRBV16, the J call TRBJ2-1, with D hard to call. Trimming stripped 1 base from V and 5 bases from J, with 9 bases between. Germline assignment: CDR1 KGHSY and CDR2 FQNENV. The CDR3 contains 14 residues. The CDR3 nucleotides are TGTGCCAGCAGCCAATTTGGCCCTCACAATGAGCAGTTCTTC. Its translation: CASSQFGPHNEQFF.

In its sample, this clone was seen a few times. V and J are TRBV19 and TRBJ2-1; TRBD2 might be the D (6 bases). In germline, CDR1 is LNHDA, CDR2 SQIVND (reference sequence). The V end lost 9 bases, the J end lost 4 bases, and 13 bases lay between the germline ends. The CDR3 extends over 13 amino acids. CDR3 coding DNA: TGTGCCAGCGCCGGGACTCTTTACAATGAGCAGTTCTTC. Translated: CASAGTLYNEQFF.

This chain links TRBV9 with TRBJ2-1; TRBD2 agrees at 14 bases. Germline CDR1 SGDLS, CDR2 YYNGEE. V shed 4 bases and J 8 bases; nucleotides not matched to a gene: 8. CDR3 size: 16 residues. The CDR3 here is CASSQTSGRARDEQFF. In nucleotides, the CDR3 is TGTGCCAGCAGCCAGACTAGCGGGAGGGCCAGGGATGAGCAGTTCTTC.

The genes are TRBV29-1 and TRBJ2-4, with 8 positions matching TRBD2. Trimming at V came to 5 bases and at J to 0 bases, leaving 21 bases not matched to a gene. The CDR3 consists of 20 residues. Germline-derived CDR1 and CDR2 are SQVTM and ANQGSEA. The CDR3: CSVSEGGRTGGLSAKNIQYF. CDR3 coding DNA: TGCAGCGTTTCGGAGGGCGGGAGGACTGGGGGGTTGTCAGCCAAAAACATTCAGTACTTC.

V and J are TRBV28 and TRBJ2-1, with D tentatively TRBD1 or TRBD2 (5 bases each). Per the germline V gene, CDR1 is MDHEN and CDR2 is SYDVKM. This CDR3 is built from 15 residues. Trimming took off 3 bases at V and 4 bases at J, with 13 bases between the two ends. In DNA, the CDR3 is TGTGCCAGCAGTTTGGAGCCGGGGCAATACAATGAGCAGTTCTTC. This codes for CASSLEPGQYNEQFF.

The chain uses TRBV6-4 and TRBJ2-3, with 8 positions matching TRBD1. The CDR3 is 15 residues long. The V gene end was trimmed by 2 bases and the J gene end by 1 base; junction bases not matched to a gene: 2. Per the germline V gene, CDR1 is MRHNA and CDR2 is SNTAGT. CDR3 amino acids: CASSDLGQGTDTQYF. CDR3 sequence (DNA): TGTGCCAGCAGTGACCTGGGACAGGGCACAGATACGCAGTATTTT.

V gene TRBV5-6 combines with J gene TRBJ1-4; D is undetermined. The germline V gene encodes CDR1 SGHDT and CDR2 YYEEEE. The CDR3 is made up of 16 amino acids. V gave up 2 bases and J gave up 0 bases, with 11 bases separating them. The CDR3 DNA reads TGTGCCAGCAGCTTATTAGGAGGTGCAACTAATGAAAAACTGTTTTTT. Translation gives CASSLLGGATNEKLFF.

This rearrangement joins TRBV28 to TRBJ2-1; TRBD1 agrees at 8 bases. The CDR3 extends over 15 amino acids. Germline CDR1 MDHEN, CDR2 SYDVKM. Trimming cost V 4 bases and J 0 bases; bases outside gene matches: 2. CDR3 loop: CASSSQGASYNEQFF. For the CDR3, the DNA is TGTGCCAGCAGTTCCCAGGGGGCCTCCTACAATGAGCAGTTCTTC.

V gene TRBV28 combines with J gene TRBJ1-1; the D is unclear. Germline CDR1 and CDR2: MDHEN and SYDVKM. The CDR3 extends over 16 amino acids. Trimming removed 3 bases at V and 2 bases at J, with 16 bases between. This CDR3 reads CASSFWSARLNTEAFF. CDR3 bases: TGTGCCAGCAGTTTTTGGTCTGCCAGGCTAAACACTGAAGCTTTCTTT.

The chain recombines TRBV7-9 with TRBJ1-1, with D hard to call. CDR1 is SEHNR and CDR2 is FQNEAQ in the germline V gene (reference sequence). V was pared by 4 bases and J by 0 bases, with 12 bases between. The CDR3 is 15 amino acids. CDR3 loop: CASSSPGPMNTEAFF. CDR3 DNA sequence: TGTGCCAGCAGCTCCCCGGGCCCCATGAACACTGAAGCTTTCTTT.

This chain links TRBV29-1 with TRBJ1-2; TRBD1 might be the D (6 bases). V lost 5 bases, J lost 3 bases, and 13 bases lay in between. The CDR3 loop spans 13 amino acids. Germline V lookup: CDR1 SQVTM, CDR2 ANQGSEA. CDR3 DNA: TGCAGCGTTAGGACAGTGAGGGACTATGGCTACACCTTC. Its translation is CSVRTVRDYGYTF.

This chain connects TRBV4-1 to TRBJ2-5, with D perhaps being TRBD1 or TRBD2 (5 bases each). Trimming cost V 3 bases and J 9 bases, with 14 bases left between them. Germline loops: CDR1 MGHRA, CDR2 YSYEKL. The CDR3 length is 13 residues. The CDR3 coding sequence is TGCGCCAGCAGCCAGGGACCGACAGCGGCCCAGTACTTC. It codes for CASSQGPTAAQYF.

V is TRBV5-1 and J is TRBJ2-7; 10 bases align to TRBD1. CDR1 SGHRS and CDR2 YFSETQ come from the germline V gene. Trimming cost V 4 bases and J 1 base; bases outside gene matches: 5. This CDR3 has 15 amino acids. CDR3 residues: CASSPDRGQSYEQYF. DNA of the CDR3: TGCGCCAGCAGCCCCGACAGGGGGCAGTCCTACGAGCAGTACTTC.

There are a few counts of this clone. V is TRBV6-1 and J is TRBJ2-7; 9 nucleotides align to TRBD1. Losses at the gene ends were 6 bases for V and 3 bases for J; bases not matched to a gene: 6. CDR1 and CDR2 (germline): MNHNS, SASEGT. The CDR3 extends over 14 amino acids. The CDR3, as DNA: TGTGCCAGCAGATCACCGGGACAGGGCTACGAGCAGTACTTC. As protein: CASRSPGQGYEQYF.

The chain carries TRBV27 and TRBJ2-5; 8 positions match TRBD1. The germline gives CDR1 MNHEY, CDR2 SMNVEV (reference sequence). The junction had 7 bases not matched to a gene; V was cut back by 5 bases and J by 5 bases. CDR3 length equals 14 residues. The CDR3 coding sequence is TGTGCCAGCAGTCGGACAGGGCGCTGGGAGACCCAGTACTTC. It yields the protein CASSRTGRWETQYF.

The chain joins TRBV14 to TRBJ2-1; 8 nucleotides line up with TRBD2. The CDR3 runs 17 residues. The V gene end was trimmed by 1 base and the J gene end by 0 bases; junction bases not matched to a gene: 5. Germline V lookup: CDR1 SGHDN, CDR2 FVKESK. The CDR3 is CASSQVPSGSSYNEQFF. CDR3 bases: TGTGCCAGCAGCCAAGTACCAAGCGGGAGCTCCTACAATGAGCAGTTCTTC.

The chain employs TRBV7-3 and TRBJ2-5, with no clear D. Per the germline V gene, CDR1 is SGHTA and CDR2 is FQGTGA. This CDR3 comprises 13 residues. V lost 5 bases to trimming and J lost 4 bases, with 11 bases between them. The CDR3 loop is CASSPSTTETQYF. CDR3 in DNA: TGTGCCAGCAGCCCCTCGACCACAGAGACCCAGTACTTC.

The chain recombines TRBV7-8 with TRBJ1-1; the D is unclear. V lost 8 bases to trimming and J lost 2 bases, with 12 bases between them. The CDR3 runs to 13 residues. Per germline, CDR1 SGHVS and CDR2 FQNEAQ. The CDR3 loop is CASSVQINTEAFF. The CDR3 region has the DNA TGTGCCAGCTCCGTACAAATTAACACTGAAGCTTTCTTT.

V and J are TRBV19 and TRBJ1-5; D remains ambiguous. The germline V gene has CDR1 LNHDA and CDR2 SQIVND (reference sequence). V was shortened by 2 bases and J by 2 bases, with 16 bases between the two germline ends. This CDR3 contains 17 residues. The CDR3 is CASSISSPRRGNQPQHF. Written as DNA, the CDR3 is TGTGCCAGTAGTATATCGAGCCCCCGTAGGGGCAATCAGCCCCAGCATTTT.

DNA for the CDR3: TGTGCCAGCAGGGTCAGCAATGAGCAGTTCTTC. It encodes CASRVSNEQFF. The chain employs TRBV6-5 and TRBJ2-1; D remains ambiguous. This CDR3 is 11 amino acids long. Trimming removed 6 bases from V and 6 bases from J, with 6 bases in between. Germline CDR1 MNHEY, CDR2 SVGAGI.

This clone appeared a single time. The V call is TRBV5-6, the J call TRBJ2-3; 12 nucleotides align to TRBD2. The CDR3 is made up of 17 amino acids. With 1 base clipped from V and 8 bases from J, the junction kept 11 bases outside the gene matches. Germline assignment: CDR1 SGHDT and CDR2 YYEEEE. The CDR3 nucleotides are TGTGCCAGCAGCTTGCAAGCTAGCGGGAGGGGCCCGGGTACGCAGTATTTT. Translated, it gives CASSLQASGRGPGTQYF. Full variable domain (rest looked up from reference TRBV5-6 and TRBJ2-3): DAGVTQSPTHLIKTRGQQVTLRCSPKSGHDTVSWYQQALGQGPQFIFQYYEEEERQRGNFPDRFSGHQFPNYSSELNVNALLLGDSALYLCASSLQASGRGPGTQYFGPGTRLTVL.